These 21 T cell receptor beta chains came from one sample sequenced in a study of T cells after yellow fever vaccination. TCRdb re-analysed the 5' RACE reads in MiXCR, keeping a single row per CDR3 protein. This table has 340,000 or so distinct CDR3 sequences, around an eighth appearing once. Sequences were derived from CD4+ T cells sorted from PBMCs, sampled 15 days after the yellow fever booster vaccination. The receptors come from a man younger than 35 who received the YFV17D yellow fever vaccine.

The rearrangement links TRBV3-1 to TRBJ2-3; 15 nucleotides agree with TRBD2. The CDR3 contains 22 residues. Germline V CDR1 and CDR2: LGHDT, YNNKEL (reference sequence). Trimming removed 1 base from V and 1 base from J; junction bases left unmatched: 15. CDR3 amino acids: CASSQGSSLGLAGGRGTDTQYF. The CDR3, as DNA: TGTGCCAGCAGCCAAGGGTCATCGCTGGGACTAGCGGGGGGACGGGGCACAGATACGCAGTATTTT.

This clonotype was detected ten times or more. This chain links TRBV12-3 or TRBV12-4 with TRBJ2-3; TRBD2 matches at 9 bases. V shed 2 bases and J 0 bases; nucleotides not matched to a gene: 9. The CDR3 consists of 18 residues. Here the CDR3 DNA reads TGTGCCAGCAGTTTAATCCGGGATAGCGGGGGAAGCACAGATACGCAGTATTTT. Translation gives CASSLIRDSGGSTDTQYF.

This clonotype appeared a few times. The gene calls are TRBV10-3 and TRBJ2-2, with 8 bases lining up with TRBD1. The CDR3 is 15 residues long. After removal of 4 bases from V and 4 bases from J, the junction contained 5 bases not matched to a gene. From germline, CDR1 is ENHRY and CDR2 SYGVKD. CDR3: CAISAGQGITGELFF. The CDR3 nucleotides are TGTGCCATCAGTGCCGGACAGGGCATCACCGGGGAGCTGTTTTTT.

This clonotype was detected a few times. A junction boundary mismatches the germline segment, possibly from a read error. The J gene is TRBJ1-2, the V gene TRBV18, with D maybe TRBD1 (6 bases). The CDR3 has 11 amino acids. The germline gives CDR1 KGHSH, CDR2 LQKENI. CDR3 sequence (DNA): TGTGCCAGCTCACCATGGGGGCAGCTTAACTTC. Translated: CASSPWGQLNF.

Concerning this clonotype itself: A clone one base away is much larger, so this may be a read error. The chain couples TRBV7-9 to TRBJ1-1; no definite D call. Per the germline V gene, CDR1 is SEHNR and CDR2 is FQNEAQ (reference sequence). This CDR3 has 13 amino acids. Trimming took off 1 base at V and 6 bases at J, with 9 bases between the two ends. The CDR3 region is CASSLDGWSEAFF. The CDR3 nucleotides read TGTGCCAGCAGCTTAGACGGCTGGTCTGAAGCTTTCTTT.

In this sample, this clonotype turned up a few times. The V gene is TRBV5-1, the J gene TRBJ2-7; 9 nucleotides match TRBD1. Germline trimming cut 0 bases from V and 7 bases from J; bases unmatched to any gene: 2. Germline-derived CDR1 and CDR2 are SGHRS and YFSETQ. The CDR3 runs to 13 residues. In nucleotides, the CDR3 is TGCGCCAGCAGCTTGGGACAGGGGGGAGAGCAGTACTTC. Translated: CASSLGQGGEQYF.

V and J are TRBV20-1 and TRBJ2-7, with D tentatively TRBD1 (5 bases). The CDR3 is 13 residues long. V was clipped by 6 bases and J by 4 bases, with 16 bases between them. Germline values: CDR1 DFQATT, CDR2 SNEGSKA (reference sequence). The CDR3, as DNA: TGCAGTGCCCGAGCAGGGAACCGGTACGAGCAGTACGTC. It encodes CSARAGNRYEQYV.

This clonotype was picked up a small number of times. The chain employs TRBV7-2 and TRBJ2-5; TRBD2 matches 7 bases. The germline gives CDR1 SGHTA, CDR2 FQGNSA. Germline trimming cut 4 bases from V and 2 bases from J; bases unmatched to any gene: 7. CDR3 length equals 15 residues. The CDR3 bases are TGTGCCAGCAGCTCTGGTGGGGGGGGTCAAGAGACCCAGTACTTC. Translated, it gives CASSSGGGGQETQYF. The whole variable domain, filled in from reference TRBV7-2 and TRBJ2-5, reads GAGVSQSPSNKVTEKGKDVELRCDPISGHTALYWYRQSLGQGLEFLIYFQGNSAPDKSGLPSDRFSAERTGGSVSTLTIQRTQQEDSAVYLCASSSGGGGQETQYFGPGTRLLVL.

The gene calls are TRBV11-2 and TRBJ2-1; D not certain. The CDR3 totals 15 residues. Germline assignment: CDR1 SGHAT and CDR2 FQNNGV. Trimming shortened V by 5 bases and J by 3 bases, and 14 bases separated the two germline ends. Here the CDR3 reads CASSLKVGLYNEQFF. CDR3 bases: TGTGCCAGCAGCCTCAAGGTAGGGCTCTACAATGAGCAGTTCTTC.

CDR3: CASSGLPLVLGQETQYF. CDR3 bases: TGTGCCAGCAGCGGCCTACCACTAGTATTGGGGCAAGAGACCCAGTACTTC. This rearrangement joins TRBV7-9 to TRBJ2-5, with a possible D match to TRBD2 (5 bases). The CDR3 has 17 amino acids. Germline V gene data show CDR1 as SEHNR and CDR2 as FQNEAQ (reference sequence). V shed 5 bases and J shed 2 bases, with 21 bases lying between them.

The chain couples TRBV4-3 to TRBJ1-2; D is perhaps TRBD1 (5 bases). V lost 2 bases, J lost 7 bases, and 8 bases lay in between. The CDR3 sequence is 12 residues long. Germline values: CDR1 LGHNA, CDR2 YSLEER. CDR3 bases: TGCGCCAGCAGCCAACAGGGCTTTGGCTACACCTTC. Protein product: CASSQQGFGYTF.

Remarks on this clonotype: Here the CDR3 omits its conserved ending phenylalanine or tryptophan, so a read error is the likely source. V is TRBV15 and J is TRBJ2-5, with D possibly being TRBD2 (6 bases). Germline V CDR1 and CDR2: LNHNV, YYDKDF (reference sequence). V was clipped by 0 bases and J by 5 bases, with 10 bases between them. CDR3 length equals 14 residues. CDR3 sequence: CATSRDDAGETQYL. The CDR3, as DNA: TGTGCCACCAGCAGAGATGACGCGGGGGAGACCCAGTACCTC.

There are many counts of this clonotype. The chain recombines TRBV20-1 with TRBJ1-6, with D unresolved. Trimming pared 4 bases from V and 0 bases from J, leaving 7 bases between. CDR1 is DFQATT, CDR2 SNEGSKA, per germline (reference sequence). The CDR3 totals 14 residues. The CDR3 is CSAIQSSYNSPLHF. The CDR3 nucleotides are TGCAGTGCTATACAGAGCTCCTATAATTCACCCCTCCACTTT.

This clonotype was counted many times. The CDR3 protein is CASSLSYGADTEAFF. DNA of the CDR3: TGCGCCAGCAGCTTGTCTTACGGGGCGGACACTGAAGCTTTCTTT. J is TRBJ1-1 and V is TRBV5-1; tentatively, D is TRBD1 (5 bases). CDR1 and CDR2 from the germline V gene are SGHRS and YFSETQ. This CDR3 spans 15 amino acids. Trimming removed 1 base at V and 3 bases at J, with 13 bases between.

This chain joins TRBV7-9 and TRBJ2-5; D ambiguous. Trimming cost V 5 bases and J 2 bases, with 15 bases left between them. Germline loops: CDR1 SEHNR, CDR2 FQNEAQ (reference sequence). This CDR3 has 15 amino acids. CDR3 protein: CASSATLTRQETQYF. CDR3 nucleotide sequence: TGTGCCAGCAGCGCAACCCTCACCAGACAAGAGACCCAGTACTTC.

This clonotype was observed a handful of times. The gene calls are TRBV6-5 and TRBJ2-1, with D possibly matching TRBD2 (5 bases). The CDR3 sequence is 16 residues long. Germline V gene sequence: CDR1 MNHEY, CDR2 SVGAGI. V was cut by 0 bases and J by 3 bases, with 12 bases left in between. The CDR3 coding sequence is TGTGCCAGCAGTTACTCGCCCACTAGTCACTACAATGAGCAGTTCTTC. Its translation is CASSYSPTSHYNEQFF.

The chain employs TRBV5-1 and TRBJ2-5; 9 bases are shared with TRBD1. The CDR3 covers 16 residues. V shed 4 bases and J 5 bases; nucleotides not matched to a gene: 12. Looked up from germline, CDR1 is SGHRS and CDR2 is YFSETQ. Here the CDR3 DNA reads TGCGCCAGCAGCGCATCCGGGACAGGGATGTGGGAGACCCAGTACTTC. It encodes CASSASGTGMWETQYF. The entire variable domain, with the rest obtained from reference TRBV5-1 and TRBJ2-5, is as follows: KAGVTQTPRYLIKTRGQQVTLSCSPISGHRSVSWYQQTPGQGLQFLFEYFSETQRNKGNFPGRFSGRQFSNSRSEMNVSTLELGDSALYLCASSASGTGMWETQYFGPGTRLLVL.

A few counts support this clonotype. The J gene is TRBJ1-5, the V gene TRBV29-1; a weak D match, TRBD1 (5 bases). Germline V gives CDR1 SQVTM, CDR2 ANQGSEA. V gave up 4 bases and J gave up 5 bases, with 12 bases separating them. The CDR3 runs 13 residues. CDR3 sequence (DNA): TGCAGCGTTGGTAGGGACTTAGATCAGCCCCAGCATTTT. Protein: CSVGRDLDQPQHF.

This rearrangement joins TRBV7-2 to TRBJ1-5, with 7 bases aligning to TRBD1. After removal of 2 bases from V and 1 base from J, the junction contained 2 bases not matched to a gene. The germline gives CDR1 SGHTA, CDR2 FQGNSA. The CDR3 extends over 15 amino acids. Here the CDR3 reads CASSLLQGSNQPQHF. The CDR3 DNA reads TGTGCCAGCAGCTTACTACAGGGGAGCAATCAGCCCCAGCATTTT.

This clonotype was picked up a small number of times. V gene TRBV6-6 combines with J gene TRBJ2-3, with 7 bases identical to TRBD2. Unmatched junction bases numbered 8, after V lost 7 bases and J lost 4 bases. Germline CDR1 and CDR2: MNHNY and SVGAGI (reference sequence). The length of the CDR3 is 14 residues. The chain's CDR3 is CASNTDGRPDTQYF. For the CDR3, the DNA is TGTGCCAGCAACACCGACGGGAGGCCAGATACGCAGTATTTT.

This clonotype has a handful of counts. The chain uses TRBV12-3 or TRBV12-4 and TRBJ2-5; 9 bases align to TRBD1. With V trimmed by 6 bases and J by 5 bases, 4 bases remained unmatched. The CDR3 length is 13 residues. CDR3 in DNA: TGTGCCAGCAGACAGGGGGCGGAGGAGACCCAGTACTTC. This gives the protein CASRQGAEETQYF.